This TCR beta chain was captured in a study of T cells in Graves' hyperthyroidism and ophthalmopathy (dated by TCRdb to the late 2010s). With regard to the full study: Peripheral blood samples were taken at initial diagnosis, before any treatment was given. To identify distinguishing TCR V-J signatures, a discovery cohort of 90 to 100 patients was used, comprising approximately 40 with Graves' ophthalmopathy and 55 to 65 with stable Graves' hyperthyroidism. Whether ophthalmopathy could be predicted prospectively was tested in an independent validation cohort made up of fewer than 20 hyperthyroidism patients plus 17 patients who later progressed to ophthalmopathy. The roughly 100 discovery patients were randomly divided into training and test sets at a 7:3 ratio. The study also compared thyroid tissue and blood T-cell repertoires from about six Graves' hyperthyroidism patients. Once sampling was done, hyperthyroidism patients were given methimazole at a starting dose of 30 mg daily, whereas ophthalmopathy patients were given high-dose intravenous methylprednisolone. TCR Vbeta CDR3 sequencing of 120 to 150 peripheral blood samples (about 45 ophthalmopathy, over 70 hyperthyroidism and roughly 17 progressor patients) is reported in the paper. Overall study outcomes, separate from this receptor: Most expanded thyroid clonotypes (frequency above 0.001) were also detected in blood, a finding suggesting that blood repertoires may reflect thyroid immune responses. No statistical method was used to set the sample size in advance, and investigators knew the group allocation. In validation, the model predicted progression to ophthalmopathy with over 60% sensitivity and about 72% specificity, a median of about 6 months before onset. A model built on a 13 V-J signature distinguished ophthalmopathy from stable hyperthyroidism, reaching 85% to 90% sensitivity and 81.08% specificity in cross-validation and 80%/75% in testing.

At the junction V is shortened by 4 bases and J by 4 bases, with 11 bases in between. From the cysteine through the phenylalanine, the CDR3 covers 15 amino acids. Of all the DNA, just the CDR3 is kept, 45 bases in frame from base 1. CDR1 and CDR2, per the germline V gene, are SGHVS and FNYEAQ. The TCR beta CDR3 regions were amplified from RNA transcripts. A first-round RT-PCR of the TCR CDR3 used the HTBI primer set with the Qiagen OneStep RT-PCR kit. The libraries were constructed in a second round of multiplex PCR and then size-selected and purified. Paired-end sequencing of the libraries was performed with 100 bp reads on an Illumina HiSeq2000. As for the authors' bioinformatics: SOAPnuke was used to process the raw data, removing reads that contained adapters or uncalled bases, had a mean Phred below 15, or lacked an exact match to the constant primer or identifier. COPE v1.2.5 was used to merge the high-quality paired reads, and each unique nucleotide sequence was defined as a clonotype. Clonotypes were aligned to IMGT TRBV, TRBD and TRBJ reference segments using MiTCR v1.1. Analysis was restricted to V-J combinations with a frequency above 0.0001, which covered roughly 99% of repertoires. The TCS score was defined as the ratio of F50 (clonal expansion) to E x V (chaos), calculated using BLOSUM62-based TCRdist between CDR3 peptides within each V-J. Welch's t-statistics and random forest reduced roughly 530 V-J features to 13, which were used in a naive Bayes classifier (R e1071). TCRdb itself trimmed the public reads at Q25 with fastp, ran MiXCR and retained productive beta chains. Rows with a matching CDR3 protein are joined into one entry that keeps the most common DNA and genes. TCRdb assigned the V and J calls; the authors' analysis was not used. The sample table shows 400,000 to 550,000 distinct CDR3 sequences, and around 14% are seen once. Roughly 17% of the sample is taken by the ten largest.

Stable Graves' hyperthyroidism was defined as the absence of progression to ophthalmopathy over 18 months of follow-up. Hyperthyroidism patients were newly diagnosed, had a disease duration of under 2 months, and were aged 18 to 65 years. Patients with uncontrolled infections, other autoimmune diseases, pregnancy or lactation were excluded. Diagnoses were established on the basis of clinical symptoms, serum thyroxine and TRAb, thyroid ultrasound, and orbital computed tomography. Ficoll-Paque density gradient centrifugation was used to isolate PBMCs from about 10 ml of fresh peripheral blood. Total RNA was extracted using Trizol reagent, and RNA quality was assessed on an Agilent 2100 Bioanalyzer. The table lists this clonotype with many counts. No cognate antigen has been identified for it. Base-call qualities are not available, and no considerably larger clone is one nucleotide away.

The chain is encoded by TRBV7-6 joined to TRBJ1-6, and possibly TRBD1, on 6 matching bases. Sequenced: blood. This TCR was sampled from a woman between 18 and 30 years old with Graves' hyperthyroidism. The CDR3 amino acid sequence is: CASSWTEGYNSPLHF. The nucleotide sequence reads as follows: TGTGCCAGCAGCTGGACAGAGGGGTATAATTCACCCCTCCACTTT. The CDR3 plus the reference TRBV7-6 and TRBJ1-6 genes for the other parts give the full variable domain: GAGVSQSPRYKVTKRGQDVALRCDPISGHVSLYWYRQALGQGPEFLTYFNYEAQQDKSGLPNDRFSAERPEGSISTLTIQRTEQRDSAMYRCASSWTEGYNSPLHFGNGTRLTVT.